This is a list of T cell receptor beta chains from one sample in a study of T cell responses to AZD1222 COVID-19 vaccine. Sequenced by immunoSEQ multiplex PCR; TCRdb stores in-frame clones only, minus some. The sample shows some 110,000 clones, about 86% of them seen only once. The sequences come from peripheral blood, collected 28 days after the second AZD1222 dose. The source of these receptors is an adult who received the AZD1222 COVID-19 vaccine. Each CDR3 is given with its conserved first and last residue. Each record gives: CDR3 length, V gene, clone size, CDR3 protein. Clone size, where shown, is once, few, many, or a class for clones that have expanded.

>14|TRBV19|.
CASTASGPHNEQFF
>16|TRBV5-1|.
CASSPILAGASYEQYF
>15|TRBV19|.
CATATSGGAGDTQYF
>14|TRBV28|once
CASRSGQGTHEQYF
>13|TRBV29-1|.
CSVETTGRGGYTF
>15|TRBV27|.
CASRRVTGTGGGYTF
>16|TRBV15|.
CATSRTWAINPETQYF
>16|TRBV10-3|.
CAISLMWGSSGNTIYF
>15|TRBV7-8|.
CASSLKAREGYGYTF
>14|TRBV12-2|.
CASRLLGGADTQYF
>15|TRBV1|.
CTRLGKPGTFYGYTF
>18|TRBV27|few
CASSRQMVTGNTNYGYTF
>17|TRBV4-1|.
CASSRGQGGFSYNEQFF